This entry features one T cell receptor beta chain sequence. What antigen it recognizes has not been identified. Qualities for individual bases were not recorded, and no much larger clone is one base off. The data originate from a study of Tregs in tolerant kidney transplant recipients (dated by TCRdb to between 2018 and 2020). Concerning the study at large: The transplants used related donors along with nonmyeloablative bone marrow transplantation, and in the human trials mixed chimerism was transient. The study used TCRbeta sequencing to identify donor-specific regulatory T cells before combined kidney and bone marrow transplantation, then tracked those cells after transplant.

The meaning of the sample's time point label: blood sample drawn before combined kidney and bone marrow transplant. Unstimulated Tregs (CD4+CD25+CD127-), CD4+ non-Tregs (CD4+CD25-), CD4 and CD8 cells were FACS-sorted from thawed PBMCs. Before Treg sorting, thawed PBMCs were rested overnight at 37°C with around 220 IU/ml IL-2. The patients were a handful of recipients of combined kidney and bone marrow transplants from the ITN036ST trial, and samples were available only for these trial subjects. Healthy control blood was separated into PBMCs by Ficoll density gradient and cryopreserved, and patient PBMCs were collected both before and after transplant. For TCRbeta CDR3 sequencing, genomic DNA from the sorted cells was extracted using the QIAGEN DNeasy Blood and Tissue Kit. High-throughput TCRbeta CDR3 sequencing, which included PCR amplification with bias correction and internal controls, was done commercially through immunoSEQ. The original pipeline was this. Unique productive TCRbeta sequences were defined by CDR3 nucleotide sequence where primers matched, otherwise by CDR3 amino acid sequence with Vbeta and Jbeta genes. Sorting error was corrected by removing sequences shared between sorted populations at a frequency ratio of 2:1 or less, and the remaining shared sequences were assigned to the higher population. A sequence counted as donor-reactive if, in CFSE-low cells, the sequence had a frequency of at least 0.01% and was expanded at least 5-fold compared with unstimulated cells. Jensen-Shannon divergence, calculated on the top 100 TCRbeta sequences ranked by frequency, was used to quantify repertoire divergence. For any sample with multiple sequencing runs, sorting error was corrected in each run separately before the runs were pooled. Here the immuneACCESS table is served through TCRdb, limited to in-frame sequences with V and J called. Missing clones are a known gap in these copies; in checked studies unresolved V genes cover under half, and the rest lacks a known reason. V, J and clone size are those of that table, while D and trimming were read from the DNA. The sample table holds tens of thousands of clones, of which approximately 85% were seen once. Around 2.3% of the sample rests with the top ten.

Study-wide conclusions, independent of this receptor: Donor-specific Treg expansion was found to exceed global Treg expansion in tolerant patients, suggesting antigen-driven rather than nonspecific expansion. Because the study included only a small number of patients, the results must be confirmed in larger populations and under other immunosuppression protocols. The most biologically relevant and donor-specific TCRbeta repertoire appeared to be identified by expanding Tregs with activated donor B cells. Biological reproducibility was not directly addressed, though technical replication error appeared minimal. For some patients, the PCR primers changed as time went on, which meant samples from those patients could not be compared with one another at the nucleotide level.

The CDR3 runs 14 residues from the cysteine to the phenylalanine. Of all the DNA, just the CDR3 is kept, 42 bases in frame from base 1. The germline V gene (reference sequence) provides CDR1 GTSNPN and CDR2 SVGIG. The junction carries 9 bases between V and J, which are trimmed by 0 bases and 0 bases respectively. The rearrangement combines TRBV30 with TRBJ2-7; no D gene is confidently identified. The sample here was Tregs from blood, taken before the transplant. The clonotype was recovered from a human donor who received a combined kidney and bone marrow transplant. CDR3 loop: CAWSVVVPSYEQYF. Here is the DNA: TGTGCCTGGAGTGTAGTGGTACCCTCCTACGAGCAGTACTTC.